This T cell receptor beta chain emerged from a study of OX40 agonist ivuxolimab in advanced cancers. Germline assignment: CDR1 LNHDA and CDR2 SQIVND (reference sequence). The germline V and J ends were trimmed by 5 bases and 2 bases, with 13 bases remaining between them. The CDR3 spans 15 residues. Assay used: immunoSEQ multiplex PCR; TCRdb lists only in-frame clones, some missing. The data contain about 35,000 clones, 80% to 85% of them singletons. This rearrangement joins TRBV19 to TRBJ2-1, with D perhaps TRBD2 (5 bases). The source of this sequence is an adult with an advanced solid tumor such as melanoma, head and neck, liver or kidney cancer. This sample comprised CD4+ or CD8+ T cells sorted from blood, obtained in a trial of the OX40 agonist ivuxolimab. Written as DNA, the CDR3 is TGTGCCAGTAGTTCGGACTGGGCAACCTACAATGAGCAGTTCTTC. As protein: CASSSDWATYNEQFF.